This T cell receptor beta chain appears in the sequencing data of a study of blood T cell repertoires in COVID-19. About the study: Acute and convalescent COVID-19 specimens originated in the United States, Italy and Spain. PBMCs, B-cell-depleted T cells, or T cells were the source of the cDNA or gDNA that made up the material.

Original methodology: Amplification from reference gene primers served as the basis for estimated nucleated cell counts. Assay used: immunoSEQ multiplex PCR; TCRdb lists only in-frame clones, some missing. V and J calls and clone size are those listed in that table; D and trimming were worked out from the DNA. This table has roughly 150,000 clones, around 90% appearing once. Trimming removed 5 bases at V and 5 bases at J, with 18 bases between. Germline V CDR1 and CDR2: MNHEY, SMNVEV (reference sequence). The CDR3 totals 15 residues. This clone has only a few counts. This chain uses TRBV27 with TRBJ1-1; D unclear. The source is a man younger than 35 with acute or convalescent COVID-19. Sequences were obtained from peripheral blood. The CDR3, as DNA: TGTGCCAGCAGTACATCACCGCGGGGATGGACTGAAGCTTTCTTT. Amino acids: CASSTSPRGWTEAFF.